One T cell receptor beta chain is described in this entry. This specimen belongs to a study of blood T cell repertoires in COVID-19. Turning to the study itself: The United States, Italy and Spain provided the acute and convalescent COVID-19 samples. The cDNA or gDNA used as material had been derived from T cells, B-cell-depleted T cells, or PBMCs.

In the study's own analysis: Amplification with reference gene primers provided the estimates of nucleated cell counts. Using immunoSEQ multiplex PCR, the repertoire was profiled, and TCRdb retains in-frame clones only, with some absent. V and J calls and clone size are copied from that table; D and trimming were computed from the DNA. Of 150,000 to 200,000 clones listed, around 81% are singletons. This CDR3 contains 14 residues. Germline V CDR1 and CDR2: WNHNN, SYGVQD (reference sequence). V shed 2 bases and J 4 bases; nucleotides not matched to a gene: 2. This sequence originates from a man in his 60s with active or convalescent COVID-19. The chain is built from TRBV10-1 and TRBJ2-1, with 7 bases identical to TRBD2. Specimen: peripheral blood. In DNA form, the CDR3 reads TGCGCCAGCAGTGAGGGACTAGAATACAATGAGCAGTTCTTC. Translating gives CASSEGLEYNEQFF.